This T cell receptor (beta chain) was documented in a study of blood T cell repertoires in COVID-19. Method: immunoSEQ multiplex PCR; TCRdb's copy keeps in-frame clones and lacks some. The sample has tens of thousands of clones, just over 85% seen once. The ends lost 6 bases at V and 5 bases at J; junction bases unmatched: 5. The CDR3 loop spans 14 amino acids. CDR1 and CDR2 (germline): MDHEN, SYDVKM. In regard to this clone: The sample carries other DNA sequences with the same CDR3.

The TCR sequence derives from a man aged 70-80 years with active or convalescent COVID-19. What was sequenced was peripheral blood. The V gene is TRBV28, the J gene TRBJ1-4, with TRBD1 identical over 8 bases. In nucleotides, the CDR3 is TGTGCCAGCAGCTTAACAGGGGGAAATGAAAAACTGTTTTTT. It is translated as CASSLTGGNEKLFF.